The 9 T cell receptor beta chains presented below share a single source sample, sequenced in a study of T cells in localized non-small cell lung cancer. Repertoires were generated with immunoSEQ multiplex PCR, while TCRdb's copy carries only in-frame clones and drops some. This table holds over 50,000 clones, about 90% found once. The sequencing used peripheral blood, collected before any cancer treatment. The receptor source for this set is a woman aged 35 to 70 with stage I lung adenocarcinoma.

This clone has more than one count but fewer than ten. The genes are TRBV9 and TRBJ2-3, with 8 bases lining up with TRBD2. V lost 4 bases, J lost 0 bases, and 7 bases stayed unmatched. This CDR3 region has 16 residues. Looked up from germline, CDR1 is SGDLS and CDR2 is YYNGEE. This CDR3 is CASSPGTRASTDTQYF. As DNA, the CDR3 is TGTGCCAGCAGCCCAGGGACTAGAGCTAGCACAGATACGCAGTATTTT.

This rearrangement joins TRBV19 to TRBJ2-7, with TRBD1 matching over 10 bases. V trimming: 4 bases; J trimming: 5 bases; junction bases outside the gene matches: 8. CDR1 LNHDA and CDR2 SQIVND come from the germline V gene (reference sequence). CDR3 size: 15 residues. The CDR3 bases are TGTGCCAGTAGTAGGGACAGGGGACGGGTCGACGAGCAGTACTTC. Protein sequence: CASSRDRGRVDEQYF.

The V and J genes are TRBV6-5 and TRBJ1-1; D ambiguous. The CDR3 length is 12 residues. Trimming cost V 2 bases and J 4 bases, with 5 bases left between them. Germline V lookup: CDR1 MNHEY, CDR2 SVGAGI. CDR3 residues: CASSYGPTEAFF. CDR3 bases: TGTGCCAGCAGTTACGGGCCCACTGAAGCTTTCTTT.

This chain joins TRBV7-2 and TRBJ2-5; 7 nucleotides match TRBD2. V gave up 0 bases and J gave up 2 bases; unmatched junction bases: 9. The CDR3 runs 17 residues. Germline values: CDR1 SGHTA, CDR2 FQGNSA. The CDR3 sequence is CASSLALEGGVQETQYF. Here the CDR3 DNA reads TGTGCCAGCAGCTTAGCGCTCGAGGGAGGGGTTCAAGAGACCCAGTACTTC. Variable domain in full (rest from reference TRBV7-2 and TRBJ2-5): GAGVSQSPSNKVTEKGKDVELRCDPISGHTALYWYRQSLGQGLEFLIYFQGNSAPDKSGLPSDRFSAERTGGSVSTLTIQRTQQEDSAVYLCASSLALEGGVQETQYFGPGTRLLVL.

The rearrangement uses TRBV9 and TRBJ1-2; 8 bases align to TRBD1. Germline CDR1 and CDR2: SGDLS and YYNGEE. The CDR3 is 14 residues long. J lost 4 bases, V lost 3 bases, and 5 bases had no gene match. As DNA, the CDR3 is TGTGCCAGCAGCGCAGGACAGGGTGCCTATGGCTACACCTTC. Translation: CASSAGQGAYGYTF.

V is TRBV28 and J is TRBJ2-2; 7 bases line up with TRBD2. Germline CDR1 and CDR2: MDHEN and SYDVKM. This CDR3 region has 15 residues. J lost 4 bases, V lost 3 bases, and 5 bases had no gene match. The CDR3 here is CASSFTGGGTGELFF. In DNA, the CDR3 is TGTGCCAGCAGTTTTACGGGGGGAGGCACCGGGGAGCTGTTTTTT.

CDR3 loop: CASSLGQINQPQHF. CDR3 sequence (DNA): TGTGCCAGCAGCTTAGGACAGATAAATCAGCCCCAGCATTTT. This chain uses TRBV7-8 with TRBJ1-5, with D perhaps matching TRBD1 (5 bases). V was shortened by 1 base and J by 4 bases, with 8 bases between the two germline ends. Germline V gene lookup returns CDR1 SGHVS and CDR2 FQNEAQ. The CDR3 extends over 14 amino acids.

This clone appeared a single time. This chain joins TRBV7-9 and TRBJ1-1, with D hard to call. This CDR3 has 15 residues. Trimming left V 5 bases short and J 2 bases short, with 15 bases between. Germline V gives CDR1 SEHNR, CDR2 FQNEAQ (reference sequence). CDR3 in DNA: TGTGCCAGCAGCCCCGCTGCGACTTCTAACACTGAAGCTTTCTTT. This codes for CASSPAATSNTEAFF.

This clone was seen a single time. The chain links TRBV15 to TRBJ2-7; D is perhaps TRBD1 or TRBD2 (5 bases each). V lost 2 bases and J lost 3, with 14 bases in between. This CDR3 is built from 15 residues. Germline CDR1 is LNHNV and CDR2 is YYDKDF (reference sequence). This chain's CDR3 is CATSRTPLGVYEQYF. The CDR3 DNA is TGTGCCACCAGCAGAACACCCCTGGGGGTCTACGAGCAGTACTTC.